This is a list of T cell receptor beta chains from one sample in a study of a mutant IDH1 vaccine in newly diagnosed glioma. Libraries were prepared by immunoSEQ multiplex PCR; TCRdb keeps only in-frame clonotypes and omits some of them. This table holds tens of thousands of clones, 79% found once. Sequenced material: PBMCs, taken from a glioma patient treated with radiotherapy, temozolomide or both. Source of these receptors: a man aged 45-60 years with glioma. Each CDR3 is given with its conserved first and last residue. Each record gives: J gene, clone size, D gene, V gene, CDR3 length, CDR3 DNA, CDR3 protein. The D gene is left open where the match is weak. A row's size may be missing; if present it is once, few, many or a size class.

j_call: TRBJ2-7; clone_size: -; d_call: TRBD2; v_call: TRBV7-8; cdr3_length: 15; cdr3_nt: TGTGCCAGCAGCGTCACTAGCGGGGGGTTTCGCGAGCAGTACTTC; cdr3_aa: CASSVTSGGFREQYF
j_call: TRBJ1-1; clone_size: -; d_call: -; v_call: TRBV6-1; cdr3_length: 14; cdr3_nt: TGTGCCAGCACCCCCTTGAGGGCGAACACTGAAGCTTTCTTT; cdr3_aa: CASTPLRANTEAFF
j_call: TRBJ2-1; clone_size: -; d_call: TRBD1; v_call: TRBV5-1; cdr3_length: 15; cdr3_nt: TGCGCCAGCAGCCACCTGGGACAGGGGTACAATGAGCAGTTCTTC; cdr3_aa: CASSHLGQGYNEQFF
j_call: TRBJ1-2; clone_size: once; d_call: -; v_call: TRBV5-4; cdr3_length: 15; cdr3_nt: TGTGCCAGCAGCTTCGGGGGGGTCCCTAACTATGGCTACACCTTC; cdr3_aa: CASSFGGVPNYGYTF
j_call: TRBJ2-6; clone_size: -; d_call: -; v_call: TRBV4-1; cdr3_length: 14; cdr3_nt: TGCGCCAGCAGCTTTACCTCTGGGGCCAACGTCCTGACTTTC; cdr3_aa: CASSFTSGANVLTF
j_call: TRBJ2-7; clone_size: -; d_call: -; v_call: TRBV6-5; cdr3_length: 15; cdr3_nt: TGTGCCAGCAGTAGGGGGGGAGGGGAAGCGAATGAGCAGTACTTC; cdr3_aa: CASSRGGGEANEQYF
j_call: TRBJ1-1; clone_size: few; d_call: -; v_call: TRBV6-6; cdr3_length: 12; cdr3_nt: TGTGCCAGCAGTTACGGGACCACTGAAGCTTTCTTT; cdr3_aa: CASSYGTTEAFF
j_call: TRBJ1-2; clone_size: -; d_call: -; v_call: TRBV27; cdr3_length: 17; cdr3_nt: TGTGCCAGCAGTTTATCCCCCGCCGATAGGATAGGGGGGGGCTACACCTTC; cdr3_aa: CASSLSPADRIGGGYTF
j_call: TRBJ1-1; clone_size: -; d_call: -; v_call: TRBV7-8; cdr3_length: 14; cdr3_nt: TGTGCCAGCCACCGGGGACCCATGAACACTGAAGCTTTCTTT; cdr3_aa: CASHRGPMNTEAFF
j_call: TRBJ1-1; clone_size: -; d_call: -; v_call: TRBV29-1; cdr3_length: 13; cdr3_nt: TGCAGCGCCCTAACCTCTTCGAGGACTGAAGCTTTCTTT; cdr3_aa: CSALTSSRTEAFF
j_call: TRBJ2-5; clone_size: -; d_call: -; v_call: TRBV27; cdr3_length: 15; cdr3_nt: TGTGCCAGCAGTCCTGACCGGGGGGCGCGAGAGACCCAGTACTTC; cdr3_aa: CASSPDRGARETQYF
j_call: TRBJ1-6; clone_size: few; d_call: TRBD1; v_call: TRBV4-1; cdr3_length: 18; cdr3_nt: TGCGCCAGCAGCCAAGGATCCGGGACAGGGGGCTTAAATTCACCCCTCCACTTT; cdr3_aa: CASSQGSGTGGLNSPLHF
j_call: TRBJ2-2; clone_size: -; d_call: -; v_call: TRBV19; cdr3_length: 14; cdr3_nt: TGTGCCAGTAGTATAAGCGGGTTGGCCGGGGAGCTGTTTTTT; cdr3_aa: CASSISGLAGELFF
j_call: TRBJ2-5; clone_size: -; d_call: TRBD2; v_call: TRBV5-6; cdr3_length: 16; cdr3_nt: TGTGCCAGCAGCTCGGTGGCAGCGGGGGGAAAAGAGACCCAGTACTTC; cdr3_aa: CASSSVAAGGKETQYF
j_call: TRBJ2-7; clone_size: medium-sized; d_call: TRBD1; v_call: TRBV6-5; cdr3_length: 14; cdr3_nt: TGTGCCAGCGAAGGCCGGGACAGGGGGCGCGAGCAGTACTTC; cdr3_aa: CASEGRDRGREQYF
j_call: TRBJ1-4; clone_size: -; d_call: TRBD1; v_call: TRBV7-2; cdr3_length: 14; cdr3_nt: TGTGCCAGCAGCTTAGGACAGGGGTATGAAAAACTGTTTTTT; cdr3_aa: CASSLGQGYEKLFF
j_call: TRBJ2-3; clone_size: -; d_call: TRBD2; v_call: TRBV15; cdr3_length: 14; cdr3_nt: TGTGCCACCAGCCGACTAGCGGGCACAGATACGCAGTATTTT; cdr3_aa: CATSRLAGTDTQYF
j_call: TRBJ1-1; clone_size: -; d_call: TRBD1; v_call: TRBV27; cdr3_length: 16; cdr3_nt: TGTGCCAGCAGTCTGTCCGGGACAGGGGGCATTGGCGGGGCTTTCTTT; cdr3_aa: CASSLSGTGGIGGAFF
j_call: TRBJ2-1; clone_size: -; d_call: -; v_call: TRBV7-2; cdr3_length: 15; cdr3_nt: TGTGCCAGCAGCTTAGCGGGGAGCTCCTACAATGAGCAGTTCTTC; cdr3_aa: CASSLAGSSYNEQFF
j_call: TRBJ1-1; clone_size: -; d_call: -; v_call: TRBV4-3; cdr3_length: 14; cdr3_nt: TGCGCCAGCAGCCAAGTCCGAGTGAACACTGAAGCTTTCTTT; cdr3_aa: CASSQVRVNTEAFF
j_call: TRBJ2-7; clone_size: -; d_call: TRBD2; v_call: TRBV5-1; cdr3_length: 15; cdr3_nt: TGCGCCAGCGGGACTAGCGGGGGTGGACCCTACGAGCAGTACTTC; cdr3_aa: CASGTSGGGPYEQYF
j_call: TRBJ2-1; clone_size: once; d_call: TRBD1; v_call: TRBV10-3; cdr3_length: 15; cdr3_nt: TGTGCCATCAGTGCGGGACAGGGGATGACAAATGAGCAGTTCTTC; cdr3_aa: CAISAGQGMTNEQFF
j_call: TRBJ2-5; clone_size: -; d_call: TRBD2; v_call: TRBV19; cdr3_length: 12; cdr3_nt: TGTGCGACAACGGGAGGGGGAGAGACCCAGTACTTC; cdr3_aa: CATTGGGETQYF
j_call: TRBJ2-7; clone_size: -; d_call: -; v_call: TRBV9; cdr3_length: 14; cdr3_nt: TGTGCCAGCAGCGTAGGTCGCGGCACCTACGAGCAGTACTTC; cdr3_aa: CASSVGRGTYEQYF
j_call: TRBJ2-5; clone_size: -; d_call: -; v_call: TRBV9; cdr3_length: 16; cdr3_nt: TGTGCCAGCAGCGCAGGGAACAGCCCCCCGGCGGAGACCCAGTACTTC; cdr3_aa: CASSAGNSPPAETQYF
j_call: TRBJ1-5; clone_size: -; d_call: -; v_call: TRBV4-1; cdr3_length: 15; cdr3_nt: TGCGCCAGCAGCCAAGATGCAGGGGCTAATCAGCCCCAGCATTTT; cdr3_aa: CASSQDAGANQPQHF
j_call: TRBJ2-2; clone_size: -; d_call: -; v_call: TRBV6-5; cdr3_length: 15; cdr3_nt: TGTGCCAGCAGTTACTCCGCGGGTAACACCGGGGAGCTGTTTTTT; cdr3_aa: CASSYSAGNTGELFF
j_call: TRBJ2-7; clone_size: -; d_call: TRBD1; v_call: TRBV9; cdr3_length: 14; cdr3_nt: TGTGCCAGCAGCATAGGACAGGGGGCGTACGAGCAGTACTTC; cdr3_aa: CASSIGQGAYEQYF
j_call: TRBJ2-6; clone_size: -; d_call: TRBD1; v_call: TRBV6-1; cdr3_length: 17; cdr3_nt: TGTGCCAGCAGTGCGGGGACAGGGGTGAGTGGGGCCAACGTCCTGACTTTC; cdr3_aa: CASSAGTGVSGANVLTF
j_call: TRBJ1-2; clone_size: -; d_call: -; v_call: TRBV25-1; cdr3_length: 10; cdr3_nt: TGTGCCAGCCAAGGAGCTGGCTACACCTTC; cdr3_aa: CASQGAGYTF
j_call: TRBJ2-2; clone_size: -; d_call: -; v_call: TRBV7-9; cdr3_length: 12; cdr3_nt: TGTGCCAGCAGCTCAGGGGACGGGGAGCTGTTTTTT; cdr3_aa: CASSSGDGELFF
j_call: TRBJ2-5; clone_size: -; d_call: TRBD2; v_call: TRBV5-1; cdr3_length: 13; cdr3_nt: TGCGCCAGCAGCTTCCAGGGAGGGGAGACCCAGTACTTC; cdr3_aa: CASSFQGGETQYF
j_call: TRBJ1-5; clone_size: -; d_call: -; v_call: TRBV6-4; cdr3_length: 15; cdr3_nt: TGTGCCATCCCAGGCACAGGGATAAGCAATCAGCCCCAGCATTTT; cdr3_aa: CAIPGTGISNQPQHF
j_call: TRBJ1-2; clone_size: -; d_call: -; v_call: TRBV7-9; cdr3_length: 12; cdr3_nt: TGTGCCAGCAGCAACCAGGCGAATGGCTACACCTTC; cdr3_aa: CASSNQANGYTF
j_call: TRBJ1-2; clone_size: -; d_call: TRBD1; v_call: TRBV5-6; cdr3_length: 14; cdr3_nt: TGTGCCAGCAGCCCGTACGACAGGGTAGTTGGCTACACCTTC; cdr3_aa: CASSPYDRVVGYTF
j_call: TRBJ1-1; clone_size: -; d_call: -; v_call: TRBV30; cdr3_length: 13; cdr3_nt: TGTGCCTGGAGTGCGGGGGGCGACACTGAAGCTTTCTTT; cdr3_aa: CAWSAGGDTEAFF
j_call: TRBJ2-1; clone_size: -; d_call: -; v_call: TRBV6-5; cdr3_length: 15; cdr3_nt: TGTGCCAGCAGTTATGGTGAGGCTCCCTACAATGAGCAGTTCTTC; cdr3_aa: CASSYGEAPYNEQFF
j_call: TRBJ1-1; clone_size: few; d_call: -; v_call: TRBV6-6; cdr3_length: 13; cdr3_nt: TGTGCCAGCAGTCGCGGTCAGAGGACTGAAGCTTTCTTT; cdr3_aa: CASSRGQRTEAFF
j_call: TRBJ2-1; clone_size: -; d_call: TRBD2; v_call: TRBV7-9; cdr3_length: 15; cdr3_nt: TGTGCCAGCAGCTTTGGGGGTATGACTAGCGGGGGGAGTCTCTTC; cdr3_aa: CASSFGGMTSGGSLF
j_call: TRBJ1-4; clone_size: once; d_call: TRBD1; v_call: TRBV25-1; cdr3_length: 17; cdr3_nt: TGTGCCAGCAGTGACTTATCGACAGGGGGCGTAAATGAAAAACTGTTTTTT; cdr3_aa: CASSDLSTGGVNEKLFF
j_call: TRBJ2-7; clone_size: -; d_call: -; v_call: TRBV30; cdr3_length: 14; cdr3_nt: TGTGCCTGGAGTGTCTGGAGTAGCTCCTACGAGCAGTACTTC; cdr3_aa: CAWSVWSSSYEQYF
j_call: TRBJ1-2; clone_size: -; d_call: TRBD1; v_call: TRBV5-1; cdr3_length: 19; cdr3_nt: TGCGCCAGCAGCCTATCACCCGGGACAGGGCATCAGGGCCCTTATGGCTACACCTTC; cdr3_aa: CASSLSPGTGHQGPYGYTF